These 8 T cell receptor beta chains originate from one sample sequenced in a study of chemoradiotherapy in HPV16-positive cancers (dated by TCRdb to between 2021 and 2024). The library came from the immunoSEQ multiplex PCR assay. TCRdb obtained this table from immuneACCESS and retained in-frame rearrangements with V and J assigned. These tables miss some clones; where compared with another copy, unresolved V genes account for less than half of the shortfall, and the remainder is unexplained. A total of about 7,900 clones appear in this sample, around 80% of them only once. The ten biggest clones cover under 2% of the sample. This material was collected from a patient who underwent chemoradiotherapy. The source of these receptors is a human donor with HPV-associated anogenital cancer.

This clone appeared a single time. The chain uses TRBV4-2 and TRBJ2-7, with 8 bases identical to TRBD1. V shed 1 base, J shed 5 bases, and the junction held 7 bases outside the gene matches. Per germline, CDR1 LGHNA and CDR2 YNFKEQ. CDR3 size: 15 residues. CDR3 in DNA: TGTGCCAGCAGCCAAGCGGGACAGGATCCCCACGAGCAGTACTTC. Translating it yields CASSQAGQDPHEQYF.

The chain carries TRBV7-2 and TRBJ2-1, with 12 bases matching TRBD2. The CDR3 contains 15 residues. V shed 6 bases and J 3 bases; nucleotides not matched to a gene: 3. Germline V CDR1 and CDR2: SGHTA, FQGNSA. The CDR3 sequence is CASRTTSGGYNEQFF. The CDR3 bases are TGTGCCAGCAGAACGACTAGCGGGGGCTACAATGAGCAGTTCTTC.

With respect to this clone: Other DNA sequences in the sample encode the same CDR3. This chain connects TRBV6-4 to TRBJ2-5, with no clear D. Trimming left V 0 bases short and J 4 bases short, with 6 bases between. This CDR3 is 13 amino acids long. Germline V gene sequence: CDR1 MRHNA, CDR2 SNTAGT. This CDR3 reads CASSDSNGETQYF. The CDR3 DNA sequence: TGTGCCAGCAGTGACTCGAATGGAGAGACCCAGTACTTC.

The chain has TRBV11-2 and TRBJ2-7; D gene unclear. This CDR3 region has 15 residues. The V end was cut by 0 bases, the J end by 5 bases, with 14 bases between. CDR1 and CDR2 from the germline V gene are SGHAT and FQNNGV. The CDR3 region has the DNA TGTGCCAGCAGCTTAGATCTCGCTCTCTTTGACGAGCAGTACTTC. This gives the protein CASSLDLALFDEQYF.

The CDR3 loop reads CASSLALARNQPQHF. The CDR3 DNA is TGTGCCAGCAGCTTAGCGCTGGCGCGCAATCAGCCCCAGCATTTT. The rearrangement links TRBV7-2 to TRBJ1-5; D remains unclear. Trimming removed 0 bases from V and 2 bases from J, with 8 bases in between. This CDR3 region has 15 residues. CDR1 and CDR2 from the germline V gene are SGHTA and FQGNSA.

The chain has TRBV5-4 and TRBJ1-1; D not certain. The V gene's germline CDR1 is SGHNT and CDR2 YYREEE (reference sequence). V was shortened by 2 bases and J by 4 bases, with 18 bases between the two germline ends. The CDR3 sequence is 16 residues long. The CDR3 nucleotides read TGTGCCAGCAGCTTCGGAGGGTCCCGTAGAGGCACTGAAGCTTTCTTT. It translates to CASSFGGSRRGTEAFF.

This sequence joins TRBV27 and TRBJ2-3; TRBD2 aligns across 9 bases. The length of the CDR3 is 15 residues. The germline V gene encodes CDR1 MNHEY and CDR2 SMNVEV (reference sequence). The junction had 10 bases not matched to a gene; V was cut back by 6 bases and J by 6 bases. Here the CDR3 reads CASRSLTRGGDTQYF. CDR3 DNA sequence: TGTGCCAGCAGATCCCTCACGCGGGGGGGGGATACGCAGTATTTT.

This chain connects TRBV6-5 to TRBJ1-1; TRBD1 matches 9 bases. This CDR3 is 13 amino acids long. J lost 4 bases, V lost 6 bases, and 3 bases had no gene match. In germline, CDR1 is MNHEY, CDR2 SVGAGI. The CDR3 region has the DNA TGTGCCAGCAGATCGACAGGGGGCACTGAAGCTTTCTTT. Amino acids: CASRSTGGTEAFF.